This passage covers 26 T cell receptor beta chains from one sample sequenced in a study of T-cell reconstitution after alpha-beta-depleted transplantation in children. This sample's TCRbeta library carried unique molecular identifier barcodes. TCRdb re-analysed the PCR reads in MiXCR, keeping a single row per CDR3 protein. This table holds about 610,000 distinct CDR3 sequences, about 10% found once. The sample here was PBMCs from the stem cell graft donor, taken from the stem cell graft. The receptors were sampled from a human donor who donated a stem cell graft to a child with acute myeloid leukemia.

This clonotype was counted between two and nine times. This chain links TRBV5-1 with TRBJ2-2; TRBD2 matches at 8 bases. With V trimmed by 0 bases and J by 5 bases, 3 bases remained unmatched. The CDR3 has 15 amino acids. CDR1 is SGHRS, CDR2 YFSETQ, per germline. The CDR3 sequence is CASSLGLAPTGELFF. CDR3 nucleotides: TGCGCCAGCAGCTTGGGACTAGCGCCTACCGGGGAGCTGTTTTTT.

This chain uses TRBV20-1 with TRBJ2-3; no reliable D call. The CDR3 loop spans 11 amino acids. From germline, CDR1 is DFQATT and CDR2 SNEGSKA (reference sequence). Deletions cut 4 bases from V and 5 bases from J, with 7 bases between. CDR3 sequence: CSATIRDTQYF. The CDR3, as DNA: TGCAGTGCTACGATACGAGATACGCAGTATTTT.

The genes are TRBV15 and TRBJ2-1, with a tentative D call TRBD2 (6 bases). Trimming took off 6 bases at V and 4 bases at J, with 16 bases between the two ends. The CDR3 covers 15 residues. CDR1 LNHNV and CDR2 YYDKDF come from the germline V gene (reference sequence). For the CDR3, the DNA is TGTGCCACCAGTCCAGGGACTCAACCATACAATGAGCAGTTCTTC. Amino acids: CATSPGTQPYNEQFF.

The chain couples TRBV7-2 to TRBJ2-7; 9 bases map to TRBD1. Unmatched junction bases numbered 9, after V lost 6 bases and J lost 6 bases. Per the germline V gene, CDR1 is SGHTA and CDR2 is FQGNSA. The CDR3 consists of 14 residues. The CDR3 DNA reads TGTGCCAGCAGTTACCTAGGGACAGGGTCCGAGCAGTACTTC. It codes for CASSYLGTGSEQYF. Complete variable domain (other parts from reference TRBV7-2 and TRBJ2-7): GAGVSQSPSNKVTEKGKDVELRCDPISGHTALYWYRQSLGQGLEFLIYFQGNSAPDKSGLPSDRFSAERTGGSVSTLTIQRTQQEDSAVYLCASSYLGTGSEQYFGPGTRLTVT.

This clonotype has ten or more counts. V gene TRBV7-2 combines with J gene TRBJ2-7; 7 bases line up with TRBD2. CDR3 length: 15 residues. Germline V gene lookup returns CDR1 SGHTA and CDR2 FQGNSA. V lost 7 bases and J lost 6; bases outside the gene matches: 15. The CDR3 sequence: CASNWGGRSVGEQYF. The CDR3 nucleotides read TGTGCCAGCAACTGGGGAGGGAGGTCTGTGGGCGAGCAGTACTTC.

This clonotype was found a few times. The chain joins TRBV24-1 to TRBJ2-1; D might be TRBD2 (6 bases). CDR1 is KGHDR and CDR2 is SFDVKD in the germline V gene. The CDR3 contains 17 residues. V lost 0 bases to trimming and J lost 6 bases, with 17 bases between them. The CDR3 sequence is CATSDLLGTTSTNEQFF. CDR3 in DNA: TGTGCCACCAGTGATTTGTTAGGTACTACTAGCACCAATGAGCAGTTCTTC.

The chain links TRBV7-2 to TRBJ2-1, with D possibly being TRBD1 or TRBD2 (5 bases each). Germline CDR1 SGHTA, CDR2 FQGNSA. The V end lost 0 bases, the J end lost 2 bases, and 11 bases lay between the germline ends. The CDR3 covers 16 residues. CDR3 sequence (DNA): TGTGCCAGCAGCTTAGCGGGGGTAGTCGCCTACAATGAGCAGTTCTTC. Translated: CASSLAGVVAYNEQFF.

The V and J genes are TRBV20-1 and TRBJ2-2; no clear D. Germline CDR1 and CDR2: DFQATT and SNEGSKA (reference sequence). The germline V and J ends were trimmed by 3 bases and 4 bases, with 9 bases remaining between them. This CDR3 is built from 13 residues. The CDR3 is CSARTTRTGELFF. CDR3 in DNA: TGCAGTGCTAGGACGACTCGCACCGGGGAGCTGTTTTTT.

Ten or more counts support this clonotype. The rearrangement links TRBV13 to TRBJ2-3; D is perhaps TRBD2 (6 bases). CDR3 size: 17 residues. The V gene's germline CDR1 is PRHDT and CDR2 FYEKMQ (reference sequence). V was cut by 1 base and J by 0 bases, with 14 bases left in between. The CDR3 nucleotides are TGTGCCAGCAGCTTAGAGGCCCCGGGAGTGAGCACAGATACGCAGTATTTT. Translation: CASSLEAPGVSTDTQYF.

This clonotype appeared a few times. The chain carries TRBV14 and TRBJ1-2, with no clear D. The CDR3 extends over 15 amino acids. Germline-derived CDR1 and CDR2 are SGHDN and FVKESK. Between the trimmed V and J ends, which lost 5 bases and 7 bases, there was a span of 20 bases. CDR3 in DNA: TGTGCCAGCAGCGTTGGACCAGCCGGGATCATTGGCTACACCTTC. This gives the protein CASSVGPAGIIGYTF.

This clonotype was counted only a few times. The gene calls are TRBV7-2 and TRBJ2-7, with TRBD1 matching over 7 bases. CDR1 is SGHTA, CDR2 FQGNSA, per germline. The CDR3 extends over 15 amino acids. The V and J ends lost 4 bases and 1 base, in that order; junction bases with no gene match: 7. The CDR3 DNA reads TGTGCCAGCAGCTCGCCCGACAGGGTATCCTACGAGCAGTACTTC. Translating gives CASSSPDRVSYEQYF.

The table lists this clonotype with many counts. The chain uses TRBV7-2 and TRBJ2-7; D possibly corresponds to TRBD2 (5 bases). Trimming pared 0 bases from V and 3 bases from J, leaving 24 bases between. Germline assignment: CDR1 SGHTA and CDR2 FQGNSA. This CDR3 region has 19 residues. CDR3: CASSLASVPRPGWGYEQYF. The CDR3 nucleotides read TGTGCCAGCAGCTTAGCTAGCGTCCCCCGCCCGGGGTGGGGCTACGAGCAGTACTTC.

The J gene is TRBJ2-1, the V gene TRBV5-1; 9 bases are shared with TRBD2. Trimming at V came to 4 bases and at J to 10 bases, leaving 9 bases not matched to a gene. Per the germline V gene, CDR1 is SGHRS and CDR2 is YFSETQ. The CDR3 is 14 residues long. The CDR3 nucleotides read TGCGCCAGCAGCAGGGGACTAGCAGAGGGGGAGCAGTTCTTC. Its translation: CASSRGLAEGEQFF.

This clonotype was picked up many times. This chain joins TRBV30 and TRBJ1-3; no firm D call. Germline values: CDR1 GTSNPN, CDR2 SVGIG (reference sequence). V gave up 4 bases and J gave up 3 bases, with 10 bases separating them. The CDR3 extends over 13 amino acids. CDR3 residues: CAWNSQIGNTIYF. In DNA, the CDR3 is TGTGCCTGGAACAGTCAGATTGGAAACACCATATATTTT.

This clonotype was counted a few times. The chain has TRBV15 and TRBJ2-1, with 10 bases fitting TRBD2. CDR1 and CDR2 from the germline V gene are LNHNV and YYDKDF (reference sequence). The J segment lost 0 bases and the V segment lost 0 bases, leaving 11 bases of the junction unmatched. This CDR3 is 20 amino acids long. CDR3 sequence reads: CATSRDGLAGAPSSYNEQFF. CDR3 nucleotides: TGTGCCACCAGCAGAGATGGGCTAGCGGGAGCCCCCAGCTCCTACAATGAGCAGTTCTTC.

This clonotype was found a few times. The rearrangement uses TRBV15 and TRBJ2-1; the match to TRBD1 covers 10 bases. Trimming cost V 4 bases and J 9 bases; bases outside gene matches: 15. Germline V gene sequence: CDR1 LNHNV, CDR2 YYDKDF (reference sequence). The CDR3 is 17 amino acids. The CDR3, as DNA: TGTGCCACCAGCACCCCCCGGACAGGGGGAGGCAGGGGTGAGCAGTTCTTC. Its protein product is CATSTPRTGGGRGEQFF.

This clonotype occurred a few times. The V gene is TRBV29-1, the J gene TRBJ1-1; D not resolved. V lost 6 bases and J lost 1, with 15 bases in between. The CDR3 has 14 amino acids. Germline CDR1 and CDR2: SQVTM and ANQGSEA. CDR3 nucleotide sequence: TGCAGCGTCCCCTTGTCGGGCGAGAACACTGAAGCTTTCTTT. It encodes CSVPLSGENTEAFF.

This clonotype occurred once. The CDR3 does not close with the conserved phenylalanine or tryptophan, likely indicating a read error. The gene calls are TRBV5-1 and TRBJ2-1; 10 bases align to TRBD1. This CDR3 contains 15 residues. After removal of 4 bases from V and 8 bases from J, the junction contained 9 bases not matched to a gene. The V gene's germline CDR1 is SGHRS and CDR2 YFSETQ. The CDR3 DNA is TGCGCCAGCAGCAAGGGGACAGGGGATTGGGATGAGCAGTTCCTC. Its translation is CASSKGTGDWDEQFL.

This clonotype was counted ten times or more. CDR3 DNA: TGCGCCAGCAGCCAAGATCTCGGGGGGGTAGGGGAAAAACTGTTTTTT. This translates into CASSQDLGGVGEKLFF. The rearrangement uses TRBV4-3 and TRBJ1-4; D may be TRBD1 (5 bases). Trimming stripped 0 bases from V and 8 bases from J, with 16 bases between. This CDR3 contains 16 residues. CDR1 and CDR2 (germline): LGHNA, YSLEER.

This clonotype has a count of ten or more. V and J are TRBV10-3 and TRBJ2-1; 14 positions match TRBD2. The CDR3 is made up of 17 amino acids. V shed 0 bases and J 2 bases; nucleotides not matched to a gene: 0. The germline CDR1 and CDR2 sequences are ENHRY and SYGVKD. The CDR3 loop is CAISESGLAGAYNEQFF. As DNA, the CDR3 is TGTGCCATCAGTGAGTCGGGACTAGCGGGAGCCTACAATGAGCAGTTCTTC.

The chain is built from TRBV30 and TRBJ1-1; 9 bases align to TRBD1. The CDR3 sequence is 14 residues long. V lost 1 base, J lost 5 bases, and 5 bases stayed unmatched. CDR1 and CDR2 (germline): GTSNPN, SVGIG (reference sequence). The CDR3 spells CAWSETGTGTEAFF. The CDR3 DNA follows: TGTGCCTGGAGTGAGACCGGGACAGGGACTGAAGCTTTCTTT.

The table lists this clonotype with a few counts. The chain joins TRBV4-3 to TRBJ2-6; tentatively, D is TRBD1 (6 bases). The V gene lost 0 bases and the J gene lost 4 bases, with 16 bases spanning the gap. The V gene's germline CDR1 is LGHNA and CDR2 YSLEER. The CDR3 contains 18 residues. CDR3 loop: CASSQDRMGAGGANVLTF. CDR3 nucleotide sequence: TGCGCCAGCAGCCAAGATAGAATGGGGGCTGGGGGGGCCAACGTCCTGACTTTC.

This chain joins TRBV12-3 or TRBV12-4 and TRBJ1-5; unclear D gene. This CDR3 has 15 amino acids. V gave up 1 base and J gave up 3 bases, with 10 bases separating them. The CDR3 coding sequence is TGTGCCAGCAGTTTAGGCTCCGGGAACAATCAGCCCCAGCATTTT. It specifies CASSLGSGNNQPQHF.

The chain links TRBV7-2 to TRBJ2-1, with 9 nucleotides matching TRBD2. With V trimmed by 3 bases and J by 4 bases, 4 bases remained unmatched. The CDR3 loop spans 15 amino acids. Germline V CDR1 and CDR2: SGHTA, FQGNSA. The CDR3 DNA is TGTGCCAGCAGCTTCCAGCGGGGGGCATACAATGAGCAGTTCTTC. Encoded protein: CASSFQRGAYNEQFF.

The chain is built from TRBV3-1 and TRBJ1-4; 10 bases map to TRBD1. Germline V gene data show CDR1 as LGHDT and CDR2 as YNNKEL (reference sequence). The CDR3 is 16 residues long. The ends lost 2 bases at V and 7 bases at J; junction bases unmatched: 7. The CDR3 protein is CASSQNFGQGGEKLFF. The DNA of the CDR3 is TGTGCCAGCAGCCAAAATTTTGGACAGGGGGGTGAAAAACTGTTTTTT.

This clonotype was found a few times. For the CDR3, the DNA is TGTGCCAGTAAGGGGTTCTACGAGCAGTACTTC. Residues: CASKGFYEQYF. The rearrangement links TRBV19 to TRBJ2-7; weak D call: TRBD1 (5 bases). CDR1 is LNHDA, CDR2 SQIVND, per germline (reference sequence). The V and J ends lost 7 bases and 3 bases respectively, with 7 bases between them. There are 11 residues in the CDR3.